This T cell receptor beta chain came from a study of blood T cell repertoires in COVID-19. V lost 3 bases and J 2 bases, leaving 7 bases between the germline ends. Germline CDR1 reads MDHEN; CDR2 reads SYDVKM. CDR3 length: 14 amino acids. Here immunoSEQ multiplex PCR was the method, and the copy in TCRdb shows in-frame clones only, minus some. The sample contains under 300,000 clones, 70% to 90% of which appear only once. The sequenced sample consisted of PBMCs or T cells enriched from blood (not recorded which). This chain connects TRBV28 to TRBJ2-2; D not resolved. The origin of this receptor is a woman aged 45-65 years who had been exposed to COVID-19. CDR3 loop: CASSFYRNTGELFF. The DNA of the CDR3 is TGTGCCAGCAGTTTCTATCGAAACACCGGGGAGCTGTTTTTT.